The next 3 T cell receptor beta chains were all read from a single sample in a study of beta chain features in type 1 diabetes. Study-wide results and limits: Shortening of TCRB CDR3s, moderate but significant, appeared in all four CD4+ subsets of Type 1 diabetes patients.

Isolated RNA was reverse transcribed in full, so expressed TCRB transcripts were sequenced. The protocol was immunoSEQ multiplex PCR, while the TCRdb copy is restricted to in-frame clones and leaves out a portion. Here the sample spans about 190,000 clones, approximately 8% being singletons. Their target antigens are unknown. Sequencing was performed on central memory CD4+ T cells from blood. These receptors came from a man aged 18-30 years with type 1 diabetes.

The CDR3: CASSLAQDGDIQYF. The CDR3 coding sequence is TGTGCCAGCAGCTTGGCACAGGACGGAGACATTCAGTACTTC. This chain connects TRBV5-4 to TRBJ2-4; TRBD1 is a possible D gene (5 bases). CDR1 SGHNT and CDR2 YYREEE come from the germline V gene (reference sequence). V lost 0 bases, J lost 8 bases, and 12 bases lay in between. This CDR3 is built from 14 residues.

This clone was seen a few times. The V call is TRBV2, the J call TRBJ1-4; tentative D call: TRBD1 (5 bases). The CDR3 loop spans 14 amino acids. The germline V gene has CDR1 SNHLY and CDR2 FYNNEI. The V end lost 4 bases, the J end lost 13 bases, and 19 bases lay between the germline ends. The CDR3 DNA reads TGTGCCAGCAGTGCTTTGGCAGGGCGGTCGATACTGTTTTTT. It specifies CASSALAGRSILFF.

This chain links TRBV19 with TRBJ2-7, with D perhaps matching TRBD1 (6 bases). Germline CDR1 reads LNHDA; CDR2 reads SQIVND (reference sequence). V was trimmed by 6 bases and J by 4 bases, leaving 13 bases between them. This CDR3 is built from 13 residues. The CDR3 region has the DNA TGTGCCAGTAGCCAGGGCAGGGGATACGAGCAGTACTTC. Amino acid sequence: CASSQGRGYEQYF.